Presented here are 6 T cell receptor beta chains from one specimen sequenced in a study of vaccination and CD4 T cells after COVID-19. Regarding treatment: roughly ten-day PBMC culture with coronavirus spike peptide pools or control peptides (ViraFEST assay). Antigens of these TCRs are unknown. The Oncomine TCR Beta short-read assay was applied to DNA of cultured CD4+ T cells. TCRdb fed the PCR reads into MiXCR, producing one record per CDR3 protein. Here the sample spans approximately 21,000 distinct CDR3 sequences, less than 55% being singletons. The specimen sequenced was cultured CD4+ T cells from blood. The receptors here all came from a human donor with COVID-19.

CDR3 region: CAISESRQSNEKLFF. The CDR3 bases are TGTGCCATCAGTGAGTCCAGGCAGTCTAATGAAAAACTGTTTTTT. This chain uses TRBV10-3 with TRBJ1-4; D not resolved. CDR3 size: 15 residues. V gave up 0 bases and J gave up 3 bases, with 8 bases separating them. Per germline, CDR1 ENHRY and CDR2 SYGVKD.

The genes are TRBV11-3 and TRBJ2-1; 9 bases are a match to TRBD2. The CDR3 extends over 15 amino acids. The germline V gene encodes CDR1 SGHNT and CDR2 YENEEA. Trimming at V came to 4 bases and at J to 5 bases, leaving 6 bases not matched to a gene. The CDR3 sequence is CASSWGRGGNNEQFF. Written as DNA, the CDR3 is TGTGCCAGCAGCTGGGGGCGGGGGGGTAACAATGAGCAGTTCTTC.

The J gene is TRBJ2-2, the V gene TRBV5-1; 8 bases line up with TRBD1. The V gene's germline CDR1 is SGHRS and CDR2 YFSETQ. The CDR3 totals 16 residues. Losses at the gene ends were 0 bases for V and 2 bases for J; bases not matched to a gene: 3. CDR3 sequence reads: CASSLDGQGNTGELFF. The CDR3 DNA sequence: TGCGCCAGCAGCTTGGACGGACAGGGCAACACCGGGGAGCTGTTTTTT.

The gene calls are TRBV18 and TRBJ1-1, with D unclear. CDR3 size: 14 residues. Germline CDR1 and CDR2: KGHSH and LQKENI. V was cut by 2 bases and J by 0 bases, with 7 bases left in between. The CDR3 DNA sequence: TGTGCCAGCTCACCAGCGGCGGTGAACACTGAAGCTTTCTTT. It translates to CASSPAAVNTEAFF.

V gene TRBV6-5 combines with J gene TRBJ2-5, with D perhaps TRBD1 (5 bases). This CDR3 spans 14 amino acids. V lost 2 bases and J 0 bases, leaving 7 bases between the germline ends. The germline V gene has CDR1 MNHEY and CDR2 SVGAGI. CDR3 coding DNA: TGTGCCAGCAGTTACAAGGGGTACCAAGAGACCCAGTACTTC. Translated, it gives CASSYKGYQETQYF.

This clonotype was picked up a small number of times. The rearrangement joins TRBV7-9 to TRBJ2-1; tentative D call: TRBD2 (5 bases). Trimming took off 5 bases at V and 7 bases at J, with 15 bases between the two ends. CDR1 SEHNR and CDR2 FQNEAQ come from the germline V gene (reference sequence). This CDR3 is built from 14 residues. The CDR3 DNA reads TGTGCCAGCAGCCAACATAACGGGGTAAATGAGCAGTTCTTC. Its translation is CASSQHNGVNEQFF.